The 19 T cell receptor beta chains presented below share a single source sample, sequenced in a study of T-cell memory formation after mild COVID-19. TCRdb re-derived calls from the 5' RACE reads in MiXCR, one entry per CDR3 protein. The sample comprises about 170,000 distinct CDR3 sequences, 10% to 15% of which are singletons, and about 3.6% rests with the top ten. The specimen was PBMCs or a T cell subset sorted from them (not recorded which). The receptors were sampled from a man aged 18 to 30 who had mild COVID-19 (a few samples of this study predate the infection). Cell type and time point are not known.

CDR3 loop: CASSEYGQNNQPQHF. The CDR3 bases are TGTGCCAGCAGTGAATATGGACAGAACAATCAGCCCCAGCATTTT. V usage is TRBV27 and J usage is TRBJ1-5; tentatively, D is TRBD1 (6 bases). This CDR3 is 15 amino acids long. V lost 5 bases to trimming and J lost 3 bases, with 14 bases between them. Germline-derived CDR1 and CDR2 are MNHEY and SMNVEV (reference sequence).

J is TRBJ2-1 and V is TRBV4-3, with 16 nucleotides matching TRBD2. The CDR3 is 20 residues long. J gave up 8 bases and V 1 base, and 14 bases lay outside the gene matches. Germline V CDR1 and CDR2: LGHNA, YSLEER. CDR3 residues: CASSQAPTGTSGGANHEQFF. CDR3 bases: TGCGCCAGCAGCCAAGCCCCCACCGGGACTAGCGGGGGGGCAAACCATGAGCAGTTCTTC.

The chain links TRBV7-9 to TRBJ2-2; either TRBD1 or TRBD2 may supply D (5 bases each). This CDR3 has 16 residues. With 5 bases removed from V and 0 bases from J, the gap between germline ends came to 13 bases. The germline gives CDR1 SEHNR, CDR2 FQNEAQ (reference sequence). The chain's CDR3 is CASSRLRGANTGELFF. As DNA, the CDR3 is TGTGCCAGCAGCCGCTTGAGGGGCGCGAACACCGGGGAGCTGTTTTTT.

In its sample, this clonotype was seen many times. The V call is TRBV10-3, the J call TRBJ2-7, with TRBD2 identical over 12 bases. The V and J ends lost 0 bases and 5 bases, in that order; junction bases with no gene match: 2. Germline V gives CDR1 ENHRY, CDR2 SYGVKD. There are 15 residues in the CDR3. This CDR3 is CAISESTSGGDEQYF. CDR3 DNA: TGTGCCATCAGTGAGTCGACTAGCGGGGGCGACGAGCAGTACTTC.

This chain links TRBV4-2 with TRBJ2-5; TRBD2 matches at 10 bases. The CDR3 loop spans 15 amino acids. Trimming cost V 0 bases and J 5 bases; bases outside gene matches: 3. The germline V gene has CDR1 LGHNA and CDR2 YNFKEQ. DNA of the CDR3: TGTGCCAGCAGCCAAGATAGCGGGGGGCGGGAGACCCAGTACTTC. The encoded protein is CASSQDSGGRETQYF.

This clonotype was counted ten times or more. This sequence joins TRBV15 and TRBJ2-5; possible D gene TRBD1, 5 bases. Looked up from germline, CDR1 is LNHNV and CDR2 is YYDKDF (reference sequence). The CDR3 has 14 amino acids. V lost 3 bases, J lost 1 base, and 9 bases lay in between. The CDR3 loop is CATSSRRGQETQYF. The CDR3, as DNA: TGTGCCACCAGCAGTCGTAGGGGCCAAGAGACCCAGTACTTC.

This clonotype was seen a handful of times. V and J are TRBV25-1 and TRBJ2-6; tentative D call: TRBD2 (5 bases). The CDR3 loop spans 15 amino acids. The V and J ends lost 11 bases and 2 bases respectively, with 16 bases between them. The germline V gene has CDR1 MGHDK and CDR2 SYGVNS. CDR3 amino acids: CAVAGISAGANVLTF. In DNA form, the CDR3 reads TGTGCCGTTGCCGGGATCTCTGCTGGGGCCAACGTCCTGACTTTC.

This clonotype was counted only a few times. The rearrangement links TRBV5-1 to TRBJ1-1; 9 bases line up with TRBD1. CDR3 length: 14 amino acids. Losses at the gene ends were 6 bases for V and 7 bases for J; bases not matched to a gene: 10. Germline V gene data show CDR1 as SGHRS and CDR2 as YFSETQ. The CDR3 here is CASKPPGTGYEAFF. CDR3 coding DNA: TGCGCCAGCAAACCGCCCGGGACAGGGTATGAAGCTTTCTTT.

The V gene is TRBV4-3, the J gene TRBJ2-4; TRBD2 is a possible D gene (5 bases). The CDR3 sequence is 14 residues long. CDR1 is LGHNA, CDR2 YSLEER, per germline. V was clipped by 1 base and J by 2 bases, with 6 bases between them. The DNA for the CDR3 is TGCGCCAGCAGCCAAGCGGGGTCCAAAAACATTCAGTACTTC. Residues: CASSQAGSKNIQYF.

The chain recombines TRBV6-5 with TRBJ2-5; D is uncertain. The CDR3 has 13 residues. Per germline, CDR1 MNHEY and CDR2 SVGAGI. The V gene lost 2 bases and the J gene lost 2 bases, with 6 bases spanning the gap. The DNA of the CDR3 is TGTGCCAGCAGTTACACAGATCAAGAGACCCAGTACTTC. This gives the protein CASSYTDQETQYF.

The CDR3: CASSWPSFGSGELFF. In DNA form, the CDR3 reads TGTGCCAGCAGCTGGCCCTCCTTTGGGAGCGGGGAGCTGTTTTTT. V usage is TRBV7-2 and J usage is TRBJ2-2, with D perhaps TRBD2 (5 bases). V was pared by 4 bases and J by 7 bases, with 16 bases between. This CDR3 contains 15 residues. Germline CDR1 and CDR2: SGHTA and FQGNSA. The variable domain in full, with the rest retrieved from reference TRBV7-2 and TRBJ2-2, is GAGVSQSPSNKVTEKGKDVELRCDPISGHTALYWYRQSLGQGLEFLIYFQGNSAPDKSGLPSDRFSAERTGGSVSTLTIQRTQQEDSAVYLCASSWPSFGSGELFFGEGSRLTVL.

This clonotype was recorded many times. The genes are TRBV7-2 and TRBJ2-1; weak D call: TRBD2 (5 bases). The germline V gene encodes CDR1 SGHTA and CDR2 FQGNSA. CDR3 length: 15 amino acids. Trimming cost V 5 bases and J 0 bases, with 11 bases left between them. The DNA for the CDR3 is TGTGCCAGCAGCCGCCGAGGGAGCTCCTACAATGAGCAGTTCTTC. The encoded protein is CASSRRGSSYNEQFF.

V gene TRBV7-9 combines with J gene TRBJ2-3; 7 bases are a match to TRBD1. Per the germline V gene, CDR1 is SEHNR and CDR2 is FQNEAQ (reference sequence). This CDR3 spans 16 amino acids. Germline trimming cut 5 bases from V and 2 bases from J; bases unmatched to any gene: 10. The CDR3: CASSQGQHTFTDTQYF. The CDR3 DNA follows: TGTGCCAGCAGCCAGGGACAGCATACATTCACAGATACGCAGTATTTT. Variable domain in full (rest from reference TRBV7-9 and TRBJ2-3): DTGVSQNPRHKITKRGQNVTFRCDPISEHNRLYWYRQTLGQGPEFLTYFQNEAQLEKSRLLSDRFSAERPKGSFSTLEIQRTEQGDSAMYLCASSQGQHTFTDTQYFGPGTRLTVL.

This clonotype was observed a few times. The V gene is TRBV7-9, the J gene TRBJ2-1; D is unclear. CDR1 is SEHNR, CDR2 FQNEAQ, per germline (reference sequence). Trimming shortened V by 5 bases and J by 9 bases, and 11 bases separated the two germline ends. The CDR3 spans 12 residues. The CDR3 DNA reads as TGTGCCAGCAGCCCCCTCGCGACTGAGCAGTTCTTC. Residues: CASSPLATEQFF.

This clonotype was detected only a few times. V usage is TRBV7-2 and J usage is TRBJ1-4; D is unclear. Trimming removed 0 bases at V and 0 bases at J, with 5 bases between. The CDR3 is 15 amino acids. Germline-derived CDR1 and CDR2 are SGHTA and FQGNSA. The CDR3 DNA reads TGTGCCAGCAGCTTAGCCCAGGCAACTAATGAAAAACTGTTTTTT. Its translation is CASSLAQATNEKLFF.

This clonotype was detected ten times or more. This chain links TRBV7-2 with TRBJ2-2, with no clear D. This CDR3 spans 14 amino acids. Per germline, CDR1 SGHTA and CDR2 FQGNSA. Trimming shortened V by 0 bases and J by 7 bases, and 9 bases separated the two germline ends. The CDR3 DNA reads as TGTGCCAGCAGCTTAGCGAGAGACCGCGGGGAGCTGTTTTTT. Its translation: CASSLARDRGELFF.

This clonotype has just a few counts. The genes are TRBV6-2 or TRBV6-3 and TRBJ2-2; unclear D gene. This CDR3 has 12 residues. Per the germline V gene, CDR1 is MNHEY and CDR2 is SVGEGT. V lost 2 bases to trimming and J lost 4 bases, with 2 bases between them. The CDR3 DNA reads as TGTGCCAGCAGTTACCTCACCGGGGAGCTGTTTTTT. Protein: CASSYLTGELFF.

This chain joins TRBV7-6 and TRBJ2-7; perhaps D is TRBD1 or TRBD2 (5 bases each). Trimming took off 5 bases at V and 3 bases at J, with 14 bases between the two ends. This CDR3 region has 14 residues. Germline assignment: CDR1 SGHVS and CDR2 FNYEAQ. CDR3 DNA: TGTGCCAGCAGCCGAACTGGGACCGACTACGAGCAGTACTTC. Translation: CASSRTGTDYEQYF.

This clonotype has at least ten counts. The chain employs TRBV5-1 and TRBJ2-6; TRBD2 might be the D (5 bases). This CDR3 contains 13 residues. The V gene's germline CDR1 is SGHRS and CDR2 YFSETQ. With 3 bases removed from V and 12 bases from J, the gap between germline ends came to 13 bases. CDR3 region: CASSSSFGSVLTF. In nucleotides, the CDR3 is TGCGCCAGCAGCTCGTCCTTTGGGAGCGTCCTGACTTTC.